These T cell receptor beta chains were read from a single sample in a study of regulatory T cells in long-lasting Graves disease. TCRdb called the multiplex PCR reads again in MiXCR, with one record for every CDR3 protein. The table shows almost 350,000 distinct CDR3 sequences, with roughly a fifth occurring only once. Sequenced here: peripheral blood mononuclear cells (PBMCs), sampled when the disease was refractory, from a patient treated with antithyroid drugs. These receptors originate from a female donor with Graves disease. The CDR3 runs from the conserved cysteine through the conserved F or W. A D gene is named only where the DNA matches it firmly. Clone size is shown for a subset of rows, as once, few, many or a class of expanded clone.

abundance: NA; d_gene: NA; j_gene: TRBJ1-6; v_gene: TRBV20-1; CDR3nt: TGCAGTGCTAGTTTGGGGGGCAATTCACCCCTCCACTTT; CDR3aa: CSASLGGNSPLHF
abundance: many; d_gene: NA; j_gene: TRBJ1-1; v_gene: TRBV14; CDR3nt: TGTGCCAGCAGCCAAGAAGCTCTCAGGGACTTGAACACTGAAGCTTTCTTT; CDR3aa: CASSQEALRDLNTEAFF
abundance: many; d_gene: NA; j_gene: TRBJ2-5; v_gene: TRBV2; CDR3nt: TGTGCCAGTGAATGGGGGGCAGGAGGCACCCAGTACTTC; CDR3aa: CASEWGAGGTQYF
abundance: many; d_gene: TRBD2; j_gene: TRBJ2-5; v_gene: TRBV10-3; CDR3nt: TGTGCCATCAGTGAGTCGTCCGGGAGGGCCTGGGAGACCCAGTACTTC; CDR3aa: CAISESSGRAWETQYF
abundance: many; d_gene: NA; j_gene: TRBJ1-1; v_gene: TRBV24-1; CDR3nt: TGTGCCACCAGTTCAGGGGTTGAGGGTCAAGCTTTCTTT; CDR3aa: CATSSGVEGQAFF
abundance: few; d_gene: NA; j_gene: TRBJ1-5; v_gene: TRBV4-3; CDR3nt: TGCGCCAGCAGCCAAGATGAGGATAGCAATCAGCCCCAGCATTTT; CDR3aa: CASSQDEDSNQPQHF
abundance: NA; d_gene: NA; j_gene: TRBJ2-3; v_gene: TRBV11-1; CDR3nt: TGTGCCAGCAGCTTCCGGGCCATGGACTCCGCCTATACGCAGTATTTT; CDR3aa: CASSFRAMDSAYTQYF
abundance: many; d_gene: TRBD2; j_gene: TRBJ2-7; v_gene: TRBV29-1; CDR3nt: TGCAGCGTCCGGACTAGCGGGAGGTACGAGCAGTACTTC; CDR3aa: CSVRTSGRYEQYF
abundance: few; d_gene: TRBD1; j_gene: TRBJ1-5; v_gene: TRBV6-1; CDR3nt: TGTGCCAGCAGTGCGCGGGACAGGGGGCATCAGCCCCAGCATTTT; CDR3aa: CASSARDRGHQPQHF
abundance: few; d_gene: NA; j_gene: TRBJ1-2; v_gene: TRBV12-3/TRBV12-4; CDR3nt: TGTGCCAGCAGCCCATTCGACACGCACTATGGCTACACCTTC; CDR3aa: CASSPFDTHYGYTF
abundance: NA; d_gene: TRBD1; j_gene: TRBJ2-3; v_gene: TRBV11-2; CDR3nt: TGTGCCAGCAGCTTGGGGACAGGCGCAGGGGGAGATACGCAGTATTTT; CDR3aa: CASSLGTGAGGDTQYF
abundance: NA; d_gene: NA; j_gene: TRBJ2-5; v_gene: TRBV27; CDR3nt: TGTGCCAGCAGTTTAGGAGCTAAAGAGACCCAGTACTTC; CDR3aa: CASSLGAKETQYF
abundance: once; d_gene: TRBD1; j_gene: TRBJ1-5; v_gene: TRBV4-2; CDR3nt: TGTGCCAGCAGCCAGAATACCGGGACAGGGGGCTATAGCAATCAGCCCCAGCATTTT; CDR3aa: CASSQNTGTGGYSNQPQHF
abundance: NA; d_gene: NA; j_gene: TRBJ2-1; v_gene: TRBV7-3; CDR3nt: TGTGCCAGCAGCTTAAAGGGGAACAATGAGCAGTTCTTC; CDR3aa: CASSLKGNNEQFF
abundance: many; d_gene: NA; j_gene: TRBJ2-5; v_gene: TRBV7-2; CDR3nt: TGTGCCAGCAGCTTCCGCAGGGCGGGAGAGACCCAGTACTTC; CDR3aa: CASSFRRAGETQYF
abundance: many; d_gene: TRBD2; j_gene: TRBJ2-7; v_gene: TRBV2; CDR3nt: TGTGCCAGCAGGAGAGCGGGAGGGCGCTACGAGCAGTACTTC; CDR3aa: CASRRAGGRYEQYF
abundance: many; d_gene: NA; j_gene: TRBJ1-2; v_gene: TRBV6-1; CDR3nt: TGTGCCAGCACCTCTCCCCGGGTTAGGACGGACCACTATGGCTACACCTTC; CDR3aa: CASTSPRVRTDHYGYTF
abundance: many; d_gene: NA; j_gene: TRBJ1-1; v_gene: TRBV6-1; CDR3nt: TGTGCCAGCAGAACGGGAAGCCGGAACACTGAAGCTTTCTTT; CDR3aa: CASRTGSRNTEAFF
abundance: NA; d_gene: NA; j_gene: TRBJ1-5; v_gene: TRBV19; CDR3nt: TGTGCCAGTAGTATGAGGTTCGGGGGTGATCAGCCCCAGCATTTT; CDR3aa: CASSMRFGGDQPQHF